This entry describes one T cell receptor (beta chain). The data were taken from a study of yellow fever vaccine responses in identical twins. This CDR3 contains 15 residues. CDR1 is SNHLY, CDR2 FYNNEI, per germline. Trimming shortened V by 0 bases and J by 9 bases, and 15 bases separated the two germline ends. MiXCR was run by TCRdb on the RT-PCR reads, yielding one entry per CDR3 protein. This repertoire shows about 18,000 distinct CDR3 sequences, just over 60% found once; its top ten account for 6.5% to 8.5%. The sequencing used T cells from blood (PBMCs), unsorted or a sorted subset (not recorded which), collected before or after yellow fever vaccination (not recorded which). V gene TRBV2 combines with J gene TRBJ2-1, with D tentatively TRBD2 (6 bases). This receptor was taken from a woman aged 18-30 years who received the yellow fever vaccine. CDR3 in DNA: TGTGCCAGCAGTGAAGCTAGCGGAGGACCCACTGAGCAGTTCTTC. As protein: CASSEASGGPTEQFF.